This T cell receptor beta chain was found in a study of shared clonotypes between healthy human individuals. Libraries were prepared by immunoSEQ multiplex PCR; TCRdb keeps only in-frame clonotypes and omits some of them. The sample has fewer than 400,000 clones; around two thirds are singletons. CDR1 is KGHSH and CDR2 is LQKENI in the germline V gene. The CDR3 is made up of 17 amino acids. V lost 2 bases and J lost 2, with 18 bases in between. This clone appeared once. The clonotype originates from a man aged 30 to 45 in good health. V is TRBV18 and J is TRBJ1-2; tentative D call: TRBD1 (6 bases). Sequencing was done on a sample of memory CD4+ T cells sorted from blood. Subset denoted: CD45RA-negative fraction. CDR3 DNA: TGTGCCAGCTCACCAACCTATCAACACAGGGAGAACTATGGCTACACCTTC. This sequence encodes CASSPTYQHRENYGYTF.